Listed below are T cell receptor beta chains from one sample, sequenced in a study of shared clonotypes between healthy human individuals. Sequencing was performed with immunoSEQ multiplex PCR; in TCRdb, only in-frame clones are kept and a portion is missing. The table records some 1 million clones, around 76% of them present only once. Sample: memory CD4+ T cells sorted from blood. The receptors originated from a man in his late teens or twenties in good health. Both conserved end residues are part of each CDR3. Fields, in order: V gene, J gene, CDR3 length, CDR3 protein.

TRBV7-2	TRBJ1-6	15	CASGTPGTGRSPLHF
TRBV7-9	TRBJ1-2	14	CASSLETANYGYTF
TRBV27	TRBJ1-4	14	CASSDTWGNEKLFF
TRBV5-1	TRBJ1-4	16	CASSFGQNPTNEKLFF
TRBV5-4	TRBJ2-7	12	CASSNGWGEQYF
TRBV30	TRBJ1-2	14	CAWTPSGGARGYTF
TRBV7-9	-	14	CASSPGGSWYEQYF
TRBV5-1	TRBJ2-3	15	CASSRASGDTDTQYF
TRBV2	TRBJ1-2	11	CASSVNYGYTF
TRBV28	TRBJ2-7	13	CASSSPNNGEQYF
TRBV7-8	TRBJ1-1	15	CASSLTGTANTEAFF
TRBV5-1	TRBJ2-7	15	CASSLNSEPSGEQYF
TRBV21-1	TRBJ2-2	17	CASSKGLIDANTGELFF
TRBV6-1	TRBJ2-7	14	CASTPGPSSYEQYF
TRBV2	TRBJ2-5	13	CASSATDLGTQYF
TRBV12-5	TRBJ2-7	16	CASGLPPPQGVYEQYF
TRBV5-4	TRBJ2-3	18	CASSSTRTSGGSTDTQYF
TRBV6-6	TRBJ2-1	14	CASSLGVRGGEQFF
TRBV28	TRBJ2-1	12	CASSSTANEQFF
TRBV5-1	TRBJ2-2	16	CASSSYGTANTGELFF
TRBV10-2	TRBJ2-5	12	CASLGRQETQYF
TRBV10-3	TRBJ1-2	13	CAISGGSPHGYTF
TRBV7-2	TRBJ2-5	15	CASSLTGRAEETQYF
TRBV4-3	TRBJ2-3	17	CASSQEFKRTVSDTQYF
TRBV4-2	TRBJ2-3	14	CASSQDQGTDTQYF
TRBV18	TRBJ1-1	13	CASSSTGGNEAFF
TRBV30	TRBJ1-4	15	CAWSGQSRDNEKLFF
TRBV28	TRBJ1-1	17	CASSLGQGRGGNTEAFF
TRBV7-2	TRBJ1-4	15	CASSPSGRNDEKLFF
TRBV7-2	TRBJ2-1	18	CASSPGSGRAVTYNEQFF
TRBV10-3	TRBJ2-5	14	CATLGQGGQETQYF
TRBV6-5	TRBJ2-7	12	CASTSVGYEQYF
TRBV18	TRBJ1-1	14	CASSPPRQNTEAFF
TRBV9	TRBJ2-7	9	CADPREQYF
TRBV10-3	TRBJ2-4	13	CAISGVQGNIQYF
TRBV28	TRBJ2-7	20	CASRKRLAGGILLSSYEQYF
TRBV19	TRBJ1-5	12	CASSMSDQPQHF
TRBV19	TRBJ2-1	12	CASSINLGEQFF
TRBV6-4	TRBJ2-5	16	CASRLPPGQGRGTQYF
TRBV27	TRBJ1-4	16	CASRAWTDATNEKLFF
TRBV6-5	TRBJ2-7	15	CASSSQGRGTYEQYF